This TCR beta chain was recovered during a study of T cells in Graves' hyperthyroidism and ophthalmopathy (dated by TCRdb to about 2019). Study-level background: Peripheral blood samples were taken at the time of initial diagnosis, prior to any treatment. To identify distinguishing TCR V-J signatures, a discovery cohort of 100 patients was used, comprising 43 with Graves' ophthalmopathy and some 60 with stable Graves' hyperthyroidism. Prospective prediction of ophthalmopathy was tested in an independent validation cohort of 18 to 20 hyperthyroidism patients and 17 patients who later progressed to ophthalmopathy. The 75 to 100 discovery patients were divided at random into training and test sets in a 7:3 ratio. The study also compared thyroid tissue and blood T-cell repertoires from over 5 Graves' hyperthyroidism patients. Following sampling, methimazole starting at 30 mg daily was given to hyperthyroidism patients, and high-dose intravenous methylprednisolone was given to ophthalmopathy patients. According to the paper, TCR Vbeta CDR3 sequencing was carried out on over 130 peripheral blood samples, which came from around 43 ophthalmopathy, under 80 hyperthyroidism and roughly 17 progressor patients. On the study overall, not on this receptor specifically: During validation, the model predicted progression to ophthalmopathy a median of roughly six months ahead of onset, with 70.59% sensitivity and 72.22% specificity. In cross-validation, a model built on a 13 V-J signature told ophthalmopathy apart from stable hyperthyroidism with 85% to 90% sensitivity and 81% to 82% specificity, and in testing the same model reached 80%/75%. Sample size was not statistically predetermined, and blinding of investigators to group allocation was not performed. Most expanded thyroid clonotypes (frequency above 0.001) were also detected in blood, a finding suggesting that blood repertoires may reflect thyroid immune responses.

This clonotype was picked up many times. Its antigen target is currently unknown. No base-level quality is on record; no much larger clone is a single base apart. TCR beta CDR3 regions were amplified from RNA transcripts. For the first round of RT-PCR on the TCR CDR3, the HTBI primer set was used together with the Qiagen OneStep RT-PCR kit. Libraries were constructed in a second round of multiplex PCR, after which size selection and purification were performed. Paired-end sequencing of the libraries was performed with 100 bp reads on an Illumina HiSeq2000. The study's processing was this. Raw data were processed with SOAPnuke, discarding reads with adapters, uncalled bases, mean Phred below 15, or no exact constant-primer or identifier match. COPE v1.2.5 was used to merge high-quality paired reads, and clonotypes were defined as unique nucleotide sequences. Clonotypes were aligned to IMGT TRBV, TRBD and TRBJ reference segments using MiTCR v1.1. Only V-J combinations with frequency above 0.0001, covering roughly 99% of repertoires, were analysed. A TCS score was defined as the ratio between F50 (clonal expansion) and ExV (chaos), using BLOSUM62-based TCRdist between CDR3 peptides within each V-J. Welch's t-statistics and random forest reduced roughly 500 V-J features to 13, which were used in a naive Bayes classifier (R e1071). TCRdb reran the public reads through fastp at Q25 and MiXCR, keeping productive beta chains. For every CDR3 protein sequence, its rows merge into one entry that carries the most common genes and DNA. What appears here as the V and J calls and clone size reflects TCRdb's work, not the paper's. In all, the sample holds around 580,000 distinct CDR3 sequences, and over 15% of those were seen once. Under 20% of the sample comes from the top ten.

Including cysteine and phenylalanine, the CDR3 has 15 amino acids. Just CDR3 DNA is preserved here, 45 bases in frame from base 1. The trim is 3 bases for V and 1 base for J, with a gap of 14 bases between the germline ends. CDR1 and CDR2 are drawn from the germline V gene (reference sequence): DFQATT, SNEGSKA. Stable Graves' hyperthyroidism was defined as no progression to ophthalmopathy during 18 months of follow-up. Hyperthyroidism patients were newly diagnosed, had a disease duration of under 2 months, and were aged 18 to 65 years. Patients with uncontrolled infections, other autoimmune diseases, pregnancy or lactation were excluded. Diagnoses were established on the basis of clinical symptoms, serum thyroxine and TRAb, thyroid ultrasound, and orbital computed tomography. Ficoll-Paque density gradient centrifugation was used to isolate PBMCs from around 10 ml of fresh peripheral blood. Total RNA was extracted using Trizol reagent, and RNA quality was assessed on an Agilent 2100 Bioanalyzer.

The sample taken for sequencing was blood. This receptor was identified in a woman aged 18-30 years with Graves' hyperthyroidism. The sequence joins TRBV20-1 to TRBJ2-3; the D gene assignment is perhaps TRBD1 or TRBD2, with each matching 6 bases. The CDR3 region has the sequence CSARAFGGGTDTQYF. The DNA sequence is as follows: TGCAGTGCTAGGGCCTTCGGGGGCGGCACAGATACGCAGTATTTT.